Shown below are 9 T cell receptor beta chains from a single sample sequenced in a study of vaccination and CD4 T cells after COVID-19. Scientists ran DNA taken from cultured CD4+ T cells through the Oncomine TCR Beta short-read assay for sequencing. TCRdb recomputed calls from the PCR reads with MiXCR, one row per CDR3 protein. The sample contains just over 2,500 distinct CDR3 sequences, around 39% of which appear only once. These receptors' targets are unknown. The treatment: 10-day PBMC culture with coronavirus spike peptide pools or control peptides (ViraFEST assay). CD4+ T-cell collection from the unexposed donor predated the COVID-19 pandemic (2011-2018). Sequenced material: CD4+ T cells from blood, cultured in vitro. The origin of the receptors is a human donor in good health.

This chain links TRBV9 with TRBJ1-2, with a possible D match to TRBD1 (5 bases). The V gene's germline CDR1 is SGDLS and CDR2 YYNGEE. The V end was cut by 4 bases, the J end by 4 bases, with 11 bases between. CDR3 size: 13 residues. The CDR3 coding sequence is TGTGCCAGCAGCAACGGGACGGCCTATGGCTACACCTTC. Protein sequence: CASSNGTAYGYTF.

On this clonotype: At one boundary the junction diverges from the germline segment, which might be a read error. The chain joins TRBV5-4 to TRBJ2-5; D is unclear. CDR3 length equals 12 residues. Germline V lookup: CDR1 SGHNT, CDR2 YYREEE (reference sequence). The CDR3 spells CASSFTQGTQYF. CDR3 sequence (DNA): TGTGCCAGCAGCTTTACCCAAGGGACCCAGTACTTC.

The rearrangement joins TRBV14 to TRBJ2-2; 12 bases agree with TRBD2. There are 17 residues in the CDR3. The J segment lost 6 bases and the V segment lost 4 bases, leaving 9 bases of the junction unmatched. CDR1 and CDR2 (germline): SGHDN, FVKESK. The CDR3 spells CASSRRLAGGSAGELFF. DNA for the CDR3: TGTGCCAGCAGCCGCCGGCTAGCGGGGGGGTCCGCCGGGGAGCTGTTTTTT. Supplemented by reference TRBV14 and TRBJ2-2, the full variable domain reads EAGVTQFPSHSVIEKGQTVTLRCDPISGHDNLYWYRRVMGKEIKFLLHFVKESKQDESGMPNNRFLAERTGGTYSTLKVQPAELEDSGVYFCASSRRLAGGSAGELFFGEGSRLTVL.

The chain joins TRBV6-1 to TRBJ2-5; no clear D. The CDR3 has 11 residues. Germline values: CDR1 MNHNS, CDR2 SASEGT. Trimming removed 6 bases at V and 3 bases at J, with 5 bases between. The CDR3 loop is CASRLEETQYF. The CDR3 DNA reads TGTGCCAGCAGACTCGAAGAGACCCAGTACTTC.

Only a few counts were recorded for this clonotype. The rearrangement links TRBV7-9 to TRBJ2-7; D might be TRBD2 (5 bases). In germline, CDR1 is SEHNR, CDR2 FQNEAQ (reference sequence). The CDR3 consists of 13 residues. The germline V and J ends were trimmed by 5 bases and 5 bases, with 13 bases remaining between them. CDR3 loop: CASSPRGPDEQYF. CDR3 DNA: TGTGCCAGCAGCCCCAGAGGGCCTGACGAGCAGTACTTC.

This clonotype was picked up a small number of times. V is TRBV24-1 and J is TRBJ2-1, with D hard to call. The CDR3 is 13 residues long. CDR1 is KGHDR and CDR2 is SFDVKD in the germline V gene. Trimming left V 6 bases short and J 0 bases short, with 5 bases between. The chain's CDR3 is CATSQPSYNEQFF. CDR3 nucleotides: TGTGCCACCAGTCAACCCTCCTACAATGAGCAGTTCTTC.

This clonotype was seen a handful of times. The rearrangement joins TRBV24-1 to TRBJ1-2; TRBD1 aligns across 8 bases. CDR1 is KGHDR, CDR2 SFDVKD, per germline. This CDR3 has 16 residues. The trim removed 3 bases at V and 3 bases at J, leaving 8 bases unmatched. The CDR3 reads CATSDRGQGSHYGYTF. The CDR3 region has the DNA TGTGCCACCAGTGATCGCGGACAGGGTTCGCACTATGGCTACACCTTC.

The J gene is TRBJ2-7, the V gene TRBV5-1; D may be TRBD2 (5 bases). Germline loops: CDR1 SGHRS, CDR2 YFSETQ. V lost 5 bases, J lost 6 bases, and 15 bases lay in between. This CDR3 region has 13 residues. The chain's CDR3 is CASRPAAHGEQYF. The CDR3 DNA sequence: TGCGCCAGCAGACCAGCGGCGCACGGCGAGCAGTACTTC.

This clonotype has just a few counts. The chain recombines TRBV6-1 with TRBJ2-2, with D unclear. V shed 6 bases and J shed 4 bases, with 12 bases lying between them. Per germline, CDR1 MNHNS and CDR2 SASEGT. CDR3 length equals 14 residues. This CDR3 is CASRQYHSTGELFF. CDR3 DNA: TGTGCCAGCAGACAATACCACAGCACCGGGGAGCTGTTTTTT.